This is a list of T cell receptor beta chains from one sample in a study of identical twins. Via MiXCR, TCRdb re-called the 5' RACE reads, giving one row per CDR3 protein. The table records 700,000 to 950,000 distinct CDR3 sequences, roughly an eighth of them present only once. The same sample was also used in a study of yellow fever vaccine responses in identical twins.

What was sequenced was PBMCs. These receptor sequences come from a woman aged 18-29 years in good health. Both conserved end residues are part of each CDR3. The D gene is left open where the match is weak. The listing skips clone size in some rows; elsewhere it reads once, few, many or a size class.

j_gene: TRBJ1-5; v_gene: TRBV20-1; abundance: NA; d_gene: NA; CDR3nt: TGCAGTGCTACTGGAAGTGGGGATCAGCCCCAGCATTTT; CDR3aa: CSATGSGDQPQHF
j_gene: TRBJ2-2; v_gene: TRBV28; abundance: NA; d_gene: TRBD2; CDR3nt: TGTGCCAGCAGTTCCCAGGGGTGGGGACTAGCGTATGACGGGGAGCTGTTTTTT; CDR3aa: CASSSQGWGLAYDGELFF
j_gene: TRBJ1-4; v_gene: TRBV12-3/TRBV12-4; abundance: many; d_gene: NA; CDR3nt: TGTGCCAGCAGCTTAGGGGGGGAAAAACTGTTTTTT; CDR3aa: CASSLGGEKLFF
j_gene: TRBJ2-7; v_gene: TRBV3-1; abundance: many; d_gene: NA; CDR3nt: TGTGCCAGCAGCCAAGATCTGGGTGCCTACGAGCAGTACTTC; CDR3aa: CASSQDLGAYEQYF
j_gene: TRBJ2-1; v_gene: TRBV5-6; abundance: few; d_gene: NA; CDR3nt: TGTGCCAGCAGCTTGGGTGCAGGGCCAGATGACTTC; CDR3aa: CASSLGAGPDDF
j_gene: TRBJ2-5; v_gene: TRBV4-1; abundance: NA; d_gene: TRBD2; CDR3nt: TGCGCCAGCAGCCAAGAGGGGCTAGCGGGGTACGAGACCCAGTACTTC; CDR3aa: CASSQEGLAGYETQYF
j_gene: TRBJ2-7; v_gene: TRBV2; abundance: NA; d_gene: NA; CDR3nt: TGTGCCAGCAGTGATAACCCAACCTACGAGCAGTACTTC; CDR3aa: CASSDNPTYEQYF
j_gene: TRBJ2-1; v_gene: TRBV7-3; abundance: NA; d_gene: NA; CDR3nt: TGTGCCAGCAGCCCGCAACCCGGTTCCTACAATGAGCAGTTCTTC; CDR3aa: CASSPQPGSYNEQFF
j_gene: TRBJ1-1; v_gene: TRBV6-5; abundance: few; d_gene: NA; CDR3nt: TGTGCCAGCAGTTACTCGGCGAGGGCCAACACTGAAGCTTTCTTT; CDR3aa: CASSYSARANTEAFF
j_gene: TRBJ2-2; v_gene: TRBV7-8; abundance: NA; d_gene: NA; CDR3nt: TGTGCCAGCAGCTTCCTTGAAGGATCCGGGGAGCTGTTTTTT; CDR3aa: CASSFLEGSGELFF
j_gene: TRBJ2-3; v_gene: TRBV11-1; abundance: few; d_gene: TRBD2; CDR3nt: TGTGCCAGCAGCCCCCGTAGCGGGGGGCACCCTAGCACAGATACGCAGTATTTT; CDR3aa: CASSPRSGGHPSTDTQYF
j_gene: TRBJ2-5; v_gene: TRBV20-1; abundance: few; d_gene: TRBD2; CDR3nt: TGCAGTGCTAGTTTTACGAGCGGGGGGCCAGAGACCCAGTACTTC; CDR3aa: CSASFTSGGPETQYF
j_gene: TRBJ2-7; v_gene: TRBV12-3/TRBV12-4; abundance: few; d_gene: TRBD2; CDR3nt: TGTGCCAGCAATAGCGGGCCCTCCTACGAGCAGTACTTC; CDR3aa: CASNSGPSYEQYF
j_gene: TRBJ2-2; v_gene: TRBV20-1; abundance: few; d_gene: TRBD2; CDR3nt: TGCAGTGCTACTAGCGGGGGGGCCTTCACCGGGGAGCTGTTTTTT; CDR3aa: CSATSGGAFTGELFF
j_gene: TRBJ2-3; v_gene: TRBV15; abundance: few; d_gene: NA; CDR3nt: TGTGCCACCAGCAGAGGGGTAGATACGCAGTATTTT; CDR3aa: CATSRGVDTQYF
j_gene: TRBJ2-1; v_gene: TRBV28; abundance: many; d_gene: NA; CDR3nt: TGTGCCAGCAGGCTAAACGGGACTCCTTTCTTC; CDR3aa: CASRLNGTPFF
j_gene: TRBJ2-3; v_gene: TRBV15; abundance: NA; d_gene: TRBD1; CDR3nt: TGTGCCACCAGCTATCGGACAGGGGGCACAGATACGCAGTATTTT; CDR3aa: CATSYRTGGTDTQYF
j_gene: TRBJ2-3; v_gene: TRBV6-5; abundance: NA; d_gene: NA; CDR3nt: TGTGCCAGCAGTTACTCGAGGACTTCTAGCACAGATACGCAGTATTTT; CDR3aa: CASSYSRTSSTDTQYF
j_gene: TRBJ2-3; v_gene: TRBV5-1; abundance: NA; d_gene: TRBD2; CDR3nt: TGCGCCAGCAGCTTGAGCGGGGAGACCACAGATACGCAGTATTTT; CDR3aa: CASSLSGETTDTQYF
j_gene: TRBJ2-1; v_gene: TRBV6-1; abundance: few; d_gene: TRBD1; CDR3nt: TGTGCCAGCAGTCCAGGGAGACAGGGTAGTCTGTTCTTC; CDR3aa: CASSPGRQGSLFF
j_gene: TRBJ1-1; v_gene: TRBV9; abundance: few; d_gene: NA; CDR3nt: TGTGCCAGCAGCCCTATATTAACTTGGCAAAACACTGAAGCTTTCTTT; CDR3aa: CASSPILTWQNTEAFF
j_gene: TRBJ2-5; v_gene: TRBV7-2; abundance: few; d_gene: TRBD2; CDR3nt: TGTGCCAGCAGCCCCAACTTAGCGGGTCAAGAGACCCAGTACTTC; CDR3aa: CASSPNLAGQETQYF
j_gene: TRBJ1-5; v_gene: TRBV7-6; abundance: few; d_gene: NA; CDR3nt: TGTGCCAGCGGTGAATTTCAGCCCCAGCATTTT; CDR3aa: CASGEFQPQHF
j_gene: TRBJ1-5; v_gene: TRBV9; abundance: few; d_gene: TRBD1; CDR3nt: TGTGCCAGCAGCCCCCGACAGGGGGCTCAGCCCCAGCATTTT; CDR3aa: CASSPRQGAQPQHF